The 2 T cell receptor beta chains reported below all come from one sample, sequenced in a study of post-analysis software for immune sequencing data (dated by TCRdb to between 2015 and 2017). The paper as a whole reports these results and caveats: Several TRBV segments, including TRBV5-6, TRBV5-1 and TRBV20-1, were significantly more frequent in patients than controls.

These TCRs are of unknown antigen specificity. The protocol used for the library was PCR. TCRdb records Illumina HiSeq 2500 as the sequencer. Unique molecular identifiers were incorporated into TCR beta cDNA libraries to reduce PCR and sequencing biases. Using fastp trimming at Q25 and MiXCR clonotype assembly, TCRdb reanalyzed the public sequencing data and kept in-frame beta chains. Duplicate CDR3 protein sequences are folded into a single record with the most common DNA and genes. The table for this sample lists more than 500,000 distinct CDR3 sequences; under 40% of them were counted only once. The ten most abundant clones make up around 5.9% of the sample. The sequenced material came from blood. The source is a girl aged 2-17 years with multiple sclerosis.

Note on this clonotype: No conserved phenylalanine or tryptophan is present at the end of the CDR3, so a read error is the likely explanation. The CDR3 sequence is CSAYNYEQYC. The CDR3 nucleotides read TGCAGTGCTTATAACTACGAGCAGTACTGC. The chain couples TRBV20-1 to TRBJ2-7; no clear D. Germline loops: CDR1 DFQATT, CDR2 SNEGSKA (reference sequence). The CDR3 totals 10 residues. Trimming took off 5 bases at V and 3 bases at J, with 5 bases between the two ends.

A few counts support this clonotype. The rearrangement joins TRBV20-1 to TRBJ1-2, with 7 bases fitting TRBD1. Germline CDR1 DFQATT, CDR2 SNEGSKA (reference sequence). This CDR3 has 14 residues. The V and J ends lost 6 bases and 8 bases, in that order; junction bases with no gene match: 15. The DNA of the CDR3 is TGCAGTGCCCCTGGACAGGCTGGTAGATCGGGCTACACCTTC. Protein product: CSAPGQAGRSGYTF.